A single sample is the source of the 24 T cell receptor beta chains below, sequenced in a study of T cells in Graves' hyperthyroidism and ophthalmopathy. From RNA transcripts, TCR beta CDR3 regions were amplified. The HTBI primer set was used in a first-round RT-PCR of the TCR CDR3. Using its own MiXCR run on the multiplex PCR reads, TCRdb lists one record per CDR3 protein. The sample lists a few hundred thousand distinct CDR3 sequences; under 25% were seen once. The sample taken for sequencing was blood. The receptors were sampled from a man between 18 and 35 years old with Graves' hyperthyroidism.

This clonotype was seen at least ten times. The chain uses TRBV20-1 and TRBJ2-7, with 11 bases that match TRBD1. The CDR3 is 14 residues long. Germline CDR1 DFQATT, CDR2 SNEGSKA (reference sequence). V was clipped by 4 bases and J by 1 base; unmatched bases: 3. CDR3 nucleotide sequence: TGCAGTGCTACTGGGACAGGGGGTTCCTACGAGCAGTACTTC. It encodes CSATGTGGSYEQYF.

Of note for this clonotype: A read error may explain this, as a much larger clone is one base away. The V gene is TRBV27, the J gene TRBJ2-5; the D gene is possibly TRBD2 (5 bases). V dropped 4 bases and J dropped 4 bases, with 13 bases sitting between them. Per germline, CDR1 MNHEY and CDR2 SMNVEV (reference sequence). The CDR3 runs to 14 residues. CDR3 protein: CASSSKERPETQYF. The CDR3 DNA sequence: TGTGCCAGCAGTTCGAAGGAGCGGCCAGAGACCCAGTACTTC.

V usage is TRBV28 and J usage is TRBJ1-1; D not certain. Germline CDR1 is MDHEN and CDR2 is SYDVKM. The CDR3 is 16 amino acids. The ends were cut back, 8 bases at V and 1 base at J, with 20 bases in the middle. CDR3 sequence: CASDFSEGLGNTEAFF. CDR3 bases: TGTGCCAGCGACTTTTCCGAGGGATTGGGGAACACTGAAGCTTTCTTT.

There are many counts of this clonotype. The rearrangement joins TRBV5-6 to TRBJ1-2; D is undetermined. Germline V gene lookup returns CDR1 SGHDT and CDR2 YYEEEE. The length of the CDR3 is 13 residues. Trimming cost V 6 bases and J 4 bases, with 13 bases left between them. This chain's CDR3 is CASTPGTIYGYTF. The CDR3 DNA reads TGTGCCAGCACCCCGGGCACAATCTATGGCTACACCTTC.

This clonotype came up many times. The chain links TRBV20-1 to TRBJ1-2; D is unresolved. Germline V gene sequence: CDR1 DFQATT, CDR2 SNEGSKA (reference sequence). The CDR3 contains 13 residues. Trimming removed 3 bases from V and 4 bases from J, with 12 bases in between. The CDR3 here is CSARSRFFYGYTF. CDR3 nucleotides: TGCAGTGCTAGGAGCAGGTTCTTCTATGGCTACACCTTC.

This clonotype was seen at least ten times. The chain couples TRBV25-1 to TRBJ2-5, with TRBD2 matching over 12 bases. The CDR3 is 16 residues long. Germline loops: CDR1 MGHDK, CDR2 SYGVNS. Unmatched junction bases numbered 6, after V lost 6 bases and J lost 1 base. The CDR3 loop reads CASRASGGAFQETQYF. The CDR3, as DNA: TGTGCCAGCAGGGCTAGCGGGGGGGCATTCCAAGAGACCCAGTACTTC.

This clonotype was seen at least ten times. The CDR3: CASSPPGGPYGYTF. In DNA, the CDR3 is TGTGCCAGCAGTCCCCCGGGGGGGCCCTATGGCTACACCTTC. The V gene is TRBV12-3 or TRBV12-4, the J gene TRBJ1-2; D is perhaps TRBD1 (6 bases). V was cut by 5 bases and J by 4 bases, with 14 bases left in between. There are 14 residues in the CDR3.

The rearrangement links TRBV6-2 or TRBV6-3 to TRBJ1-6; D not resolved. The V end was cut by 2 bases, the J end by 7 bases, with 9 bases between. The CDR3 loop spans 14 amino acids. In germline, CDR1 is MNHEY, CDR2 SVGEGT. Here the CDR3 DNA reads TGTGCCAGCAGTTACGTCGGGCTCAATTCACCCCTCCACTTT. Translating gives CASSYVGLNSPLHF.

This clonotype showed up just a few times. The rearrangement links TRBV7-2 to TRBJ2-2, with 9 bases fitting TRBD1. Germline-derived CDR1 and CDR2 are SGHTA and FQGNSA. This CDR3 region has 18 residues. Trimming removed 3 bases from V and 2 bases from J; junction bases left unmatched: 10. The CDR3 nucleotides read TGTGCCAGCAGCTTTGCCCTGGGACAGGGCCCAAACACCGGGGAGCTGTTTTTT. Residues: CASSFALGQGPNTGELFF.

The rearrangement links TRBV7-8 to TRBJ2-4; 10 nucleotides align to TRBD2. Per germline, CDR1 SGHVS and CDR2 FQNEAQ. CDR3 length: 19 amino acids. Trimming cost V 3 bases and J 0 bases; bases outside gene matches: 11. In DNA form, the CDR3 reads TGTGCCAGCAGCTTTAGCGGGAGGAGGATCTACCTAGCCAAAAACATTCAGTACTTC. This codes for CASSFSGRRIYLAKNIQYF. Together with reference TRBV7-8 and TRBJ2-4, the CDR3 gives the full variable domain: GAGVSQSPRYKVAKRGQDVALRCDPISGHVSLFWYQQALGQGPEFLTYFQNEAQLDKSGLPSDRFFAERPEGSVSTLKIQRTQQEDSAVYLCASSFSGRRIYLAKNIQYFGAGTRLSVL.

This clonotype was recorded at least ten times. The J gene is TRBJ2-7, the V gene TRBV5-1; D call uncertain. The V end lost 2 bases, the J end lost 4 bases, and 16 bases lay between the germline ends. The germline V gene has CDR1 SGHRS and CDR2 YFSETQ. The CDR3 is made up of 15 amino acids. The CDR3 spells CASSFQPGPIYEQYF. The CDR3 bases are TGCGCCAGCAGCTTCCAGCCCGGGCCAATTTACGAGCAGTACTTC. Based on the CDR3 plus reference TRBV5-1 and TRBJ2-7, the full variable domain is KAGVTQTPRYLIKTRGQQVTLSCSPISGHRSVSWYQQTPGQGLQFLFEYFSETQRNKGNFPGRFSGRQFSNSRSEMNVSTLELGDSALYLCASSFQPGPIYEQYFGPGTRLTVT.

This chain links TRBV12-3 or TRBV12-4 with TRBJ1-5; no reliable D call. CDR3 length: 15 amino acids. V was cut by 6 bases and J by 0 bases, with 12 bases left in between. This CDR3 reads CASSKTGFSNQPQHF. The CDR3 coding sequence is TGTGCCAGCAGCAAAACGGGGTTTAGCAATCAGCCCCAGCATTTT.

V gene TRBV19 combines with J gene TRBJ2-6, with D tentatively TRBD2 (6 bases). The germline V gene encodes CDR1 LNHDA and CDR2 SQIVND (reference sequence). This CDR3 spans 12 amino acids. Trimming removed 11 bases from V and 1 base from J, with 6 bases in between. CDR3: CAGRSGANVLTF. CDR3 nucleotides: TGTGCCGGGAGGTCTGGGGCCAACGTCCTGACTTTC. Full variable domain (missing parts from reference TRBV19 and TRBJ2-6): DGGITQSPKYLFRKEGQNVTLSCEQNLNHDAMYWYRQDPGQGLRLIYYSQIVNDFQKGDIAEGYSVSREKKESFPLTVTSAQKNPTAFYLCAGRSGANVLTFGAGSRLTVL.

The table lists this clonotype with a few counts. The chain links TRBV11-2 to TRBJ2-3; tentatively, D is TRBD2 (6 bases). The CDR3 has 16 residues. Germline V CDR1 and CDR2: SGHAT, FQNNGV. Trimming pared 5 bases from V and 6 bases from J, leaving 21 bases between. The CDR3 DNA is TGTGCCAGCAGCCCAAGGGGACTCATGACCATGGATACGCAGTATTTT. It codes for CASSPRGLMTMDTQYF.

This clonotype has ten or more counts. The chain recombines TRBV7-8 with TRBJ2-7; D tentatively fits TRBD1 or TRBD2 (6 bases each). Trimming took 2 bases from V and 5 from J, leaving 13 bases between them. Germline V lookup: CDR1 SGHVS, CDR2 FQNEAQ. The CDR3 has 14 amino acids. CDR3 DNA: TGTGCCAGCAGCTTATACAGGGAGGTCCACGAGCAGTACTTC. It translates to CASSLYREVHEQYF.

Ten or more counts support this clonotype. The CDR3 here is CASSYSRGYTEAFF. The CDR3 nucleotides are TGTGCCAGCAGTTACTCGCGGGGTTACACTGAAGCTTTCTTT. The chain joins TRBV6-5 to TRBJ1-1; D ambiguous. Germline V gene lookup returns CDR1 MNHEY and CDR2 SVGAGI. V shed 0 bases and J shed 3 bases, with 8 bases lying between them. This CDR3 is 14 amino acids long.

The chain employs TRBV6-1 and TRBJ1-2; no definite D call. The CDR3 totals 14 residues. The V gene lost 11 bases and the J gene lost 0 bases, with 16 bases spanning the gap. Germline values: CDR1 MNHNS, CDR2 SASEGT. This CDR3 reads CALTPTSTNYGYTF. In DNA form, the CDR3 reads TGTGCCCTAACCCCAACGTCCACTAACTATGGCTACACCTTC.

This clonotype was observed many times. The chain combines TRBV12-3 or TRBV12-4 with TRBJ2-2; D remains ambiguous. The germline V and J ends were trimmed by 2 bases and 0 bases, with 7 bases remaining between them. The CDR3 extends over 15 amino acids. The CDR3 region is CASSLTDTNTGELFF. CDR3 in DNA: TGTGCCAGCAGTTTAACAGATACGAACACCGGGGAGCTGTTTTTT.

This clonotype was found many times. The V and J genes are TRBV6-5 and TRBJ1-2; 8 bases are shared with TRBD1. This CDR3 is 15 amino acids long. Losses at the gene ends were 0 bases for V and 6 bases for J; bases not matched to a gene: 6. From germline, CDR1 is MNHEY and CDR2 SVGAGI. The DNA for the CDR3 is TGTGCCAGCAGTTACTCCGGACAGGGCGCCAATGGCTACACCTTC. Protein product: CASSYSGQGANGYTF.

In its sample, this clonotype was seen once. The chain is built from TRBV29-1 and TRBJ1-1; no clear D gene. This CDR3 region has 13 residues. V was clipped by 4 bases and J by 1 base, with 10 bases between them. Looked up from germline, CDR1 is SQVTM and CDR2 is ANQGSEA. This CDR3 is CSVGIPGNTEAFF. CDR3 in DNA: TGCAGCGTTGGGATCCCAGGGAACACTGAAGCTTTCTTT.

The J gene is TRBJ2-7, the V gene TRBV29-1; 9 bases are a match to TRBD2. J was trimmed by 5 bases and V by 7 bases; bases with no gene match: 9. Germline CDR1 is SQVTM and CDR2 is ANQGSEA. The CDR3 totals 13 residues. DNA of the CDR3: TGCAGCGCCGGACTAGCGCGAGGGGACGAGCAGTACTTC. It translates to CSAGLARGDEQYF.

This clonotype was detected ten times or more. The genes are TRBV25-1 and TRBJ1-1; D remains unclear. The V end was cut by 7 bases, the J end by 4 bases, with 13 bases between. CDR1 MGHDK and CDR2 SYGVNS come from the germline V gene. This CDR3 spans 13 amino acids. DNA of the CDR3: TGTGCCAGCACTTCGGGTCCAGGCACTGAAGCTTTCTTT. This codes for CASTSGPGTEAFF.

Remarks on this clonotype: Since the CDR3 does not end with the conserved phenylalanine or tryptophan, this likely comes from a read error. The chain carries TRBV6-1 and TRBJ1-1, with D unclear. Germline V gene lookup returns CDR1 MNHNS and CDR2 SASEGT. This CDR3 region has 15 residues. The V end lost 6 bases, the J end lost 1 base, and 15 bases lay between the germline ends. In DNA, the CDR3 is TGTGCCAGCAGCCTAAGTAGGAAACCGAACACTGAAGCTTTCTTG. This translates into CASSLSRKPNTEAFL.

In this sample, this clonotype turned up many times. The chain links TRBV2 to TRBJ1-5; the D is unclear. V was trimmed by 6 bases and J by 9 bases, leaving 21 bases between them. From germline, CDR1 is SNHLY and CDR2 FYNNEI. The CDR3 extends over 15 amino acids. CDR3 coding DNA: TGTGCCAGCAGCCCCCCTAAAGACGGGTCATCGCCCCAGCATTTT. Its translation is CASSPPKDGSSPQHF.